The 29 T cell receptor beta chains reported below all come from one sample, sequenced in a study of cytomegalovirus exposure and HLA in healthy donors. Clones were sequenced by immunoSEQ multiplex PCR, and TCRdb holds only the in-frame ones, with some missing. Found here are around 62,000 clones, more than 85% of them singletons; the top ten hold roughly 1.8%. Input material: PBMCs. These receptors all stem from a woman between 18 and 29 years old in good health and CMV-seronegative.

This chain uses TRBV30 with TRBJ2-4, with TRBD2 as a possible D gene (6 bases). V lost 2 bases and J lost 0, with 14 bases in between. There are 16 residues in the CDR3. The germline CDR1 and CDR2 sequences are GTSNPN and SVGIG (reference sequence). In DNA, the CDR3 is TGTGCCTGGAGTCCAGGGAGGATATCAGCCAAAAACATTCAGTACTTC. Its protein product is CAWSPGRISAKNIQYF.

The chain is built from TRBV6-5 and TRBJ2-1; D possibly corresponds to TRBD2 (5 bases). V gave up 0 bases and J gave up 5 bases, with 14 bases separating them. CDR1 and CDR2 from the germline V gene are MNHEY and SVGAGI. This CDR3 is built from 16 residues. This CDR3 is CASSYSGGWRNNEQFF. The CDR3, as DNA: TGTGCCAGCAGTTACTCGGGCGGCTGGAGGAACAATGAGCAGTTCTTC.

This rearrangement joins TRBV28 to TRBJ2-1, with 12 bases matching TRBD2. CDR1 and CDR2 from the germline V gene are MDHEN and SYDVKM. The CDR3 contains 15 residues. V lost 8 bases to trimming and J lost 4 bases; unmatched junction nucleotides: 6. The CDR3: CASAWTSGDYNEQFF. CDR3 DNA sequence: TGTGCCAGCGCATGGACTAGCGGGGATTACAATGAGCAGTTCTTC.

The gene calls are TRBV7-2 and TRBJ2-7, with 8 positions matching TRBD1. Germline V gene data show CDR1 as SGHTA and CDR2 as FQGNSA. V shed 2 bases and J 7 bases; nucleotides not matched to a gene: 10. The CDR3 extends over 15 amino acids. DNA of the CDR3: TGTGCCAGCAGCTTAACGACAGGGGCCCCGAGAGAGCAGTACTTC. It translates to CASSLTTGAPREQYF.

V is TRBV5-1 and J is TRBJ1-1; D is undetermined. The CDR3 length is 14 residues. CDR1 and CDR2 (germline): SGHRS, YFSETQ. Trimming took 1 base from V and 0 from J, leaving 7 bases between them. CDR3 sequence (DNA): TGCGCCAGCAGCTTGCCGGAGATGAACACTGAAGCTTTCTTT. Translated, it gives CASSLPEMNTEAFF.

A few counts support this clone. This chain uses TRBV10-3 with TRBJ1-2; 7 bases match TRBD1. This CDR3 is built from 16 residues. J gave up 7 bases and V 0 bases, and 11 bases lay outside the gene matches. Germline V gene data show CDR1 as ENHRY and CDR2 as SYGVKD. CDR3 residues: CAISESGGKGAGGYTF. The CDR3, as DNA: TGTGCCATCAGTGAGTCGGGCGGGAAGGGGGCTGGTGGCTACACCTTC.

The V call is TRBV9, the J call TRBJ1-1; D is perhaps TRBD1 (5 bases). The CDR3 runs to 15 residues. Germline V gives CDR1 SGDLS, CDR2 YYNGEE. Between the trimmed V and J ends, which lost 3 bases and 4 bases, there was a span of 16 bases. CDR3 sequence reads: CASSEGRTGGTEAFF. CDR3 bases: TGTGCCAGCAGCGAGGGACGGACCGGGGGCACTGAAGCTTTCTTT.

V and J are TRBV19 and TRBJ2-1, with TRBD2 as a possible D gene (5 bases). Between the trimmed V and J ends, which lost 1 base and 10 bases, there was a span of 11 bases. The germline CDR1 and CDR2 sequences are LNHDA and SQIVND (reference sequence). This CDR3 spans 13 amino acids. CDR3 nucleotides: TGTGCCAGTAGTATAGTTGGACGAGGGGAGCAGTTCTTC. Translating gives CASSIVGRGEQFF.

In this sample, this clone turned up a few times. V usage is TRBV4-2 and J usage is TRBJ2-7, with D uncertain. Trimming left V 1 base short and J 0 bases short, with 4 bases between. The germline V gene encodes CDR1 LGHNA and CDR2 YNFKEQ. The length of the CDR3 is 13 residues. The CDR3 loop reads CASSQAFSYEQYF. In nucleotides, the CDR3 is TGTGCCAGCAGCCAAGCGTTCTCCTACGAGCAGTACTTC.

The chain employs TRBV6-1 and TRBJ1-4; D is uncertain. Germline V gene lookup returns CDR1 MNHNS and CDR2 SASEGT. This CDR3 is built from 14 residues. Trimming removed 2 bases at V and 4 bases at J, with 8 bases between. As DNA, the CDR3 is TGTGCCAGCAGTGAATCCGGGGTTAATGAAAAACTGTTTTTT. Protein sequence: CASSESGVNEKLFF.

V is TRBV7-3 and J is TRBJ2-1, with 9 bases fitting TRBD1. From germline, CDR1 is SGHTA and CDR2 FQGTGA. This CDR3 region has 18 residues. V was pared by 4 bases and J by 0 bases, with 10 bases of the junction left unmatched. The DNA of the CDR3 is TGTGCCAGCAGCTCCATACCAGGACAGGGGAGCTCCTACAATGAGCAGTTCTTC. Translated, it gives CASSSIPGQGSSYNEQFF. The whole variable domain, remainder taken from reference TRBV7-3 and TRBJ2-1, is GAGVSQTPSNKVTEKGKYVELRCDPISGHTALYWYRQSLGQGPEFLIYFQGTGAADDSGLPNDRFFAVRPEGSVSTLKIQRTERGDSAVYLCASSSIPGQGSSYNEQFFGPGTRLTVL.

The chain combines TRBV5-5 with TRBJ2-7; D is perhaps TRBD1 (6 bases). The CDR3 is 13 amino acids. V was shortened by 1 base and J by 6 bases, with 11 bases between the two germline ends. Germline CDR1 is SGHKS and CDR2 is YYEKEE (reference sequence). The CDR3 loop reads CASSLTGYFEQYF. The DNA for the CDR3 is TGTGCCAGCAGCTTGACAGGGTATTTCGAGCAGTACTTC.

For the CDR3, the DNA is TGTGCCAGCAGCTTCGACAGGAGCTCTGGAAACACCATATATTTT. It yields the protein CASSFDRSSGNTIYF. This rearrangement joins TRBV5-6 to TRBJ1-3, with D maybe TRBD1 (6 bases). Germline assignment: CDR1 SGHDT and CDR2 YYEEEE. V was cut by 2 bases and J by 0 bases, with 9 bases left in between. The CDR3 is 15 residues long.

This rearrangement joins TRBV6-6 to TRBJ2-7; TRBD1 agrees at 8 bases. V trimming: 5 bases; J trimming: 9 bases; junction bases outside the gene matches: 6. Germline assignment: CDR1 MNHNY and CDR2 SVGAGI (reference sequence). The CDR3 spans 12 residues. The CDR3 loop reads CASSNRDRPQYF. The DNA of the CDR3 is TGTGCCAGCAGTAACCGGGACAGGCCGCAGTACTTC.

CDR3 sequence: CASSFSGGSDTQYF. For the CDR3, the DNA is TGCGCCAGCAGCTTTAGCGGGGGCTCAGATACGCAGTATTTT. This sequence joins TRBV5-1 and TRBJ2-3; 9 bases align to TRBD2. V shed 2 bases and J 4 bases; nucleotides not matched to a gene: 2. Per the germline V gene, CDR1 is SGHRS and CDR2 is YFSETQ. CDR3 length equals 14 residues. The variable domain in full, completed from reference TRBV5-1 and TRBJ2-3, reads KAGVTQTPRYLIKTRGQQVTLSCSPISGHRSVSWYQQTPGQGLQFLFEYFSETQRNKGNFPGRFSGRQFSNSRSEMNVSTLELGDSALYLCASSFSGGSDTQYFGPGTRLTVL.

V is TRBV4-1 and J is TRBJ2-1, with D unclear. Germline V gives CDR1 MGHRA, CDR2 YSYEKL. V was clipped by 3 bases and J by 12 bases, with 6 bases between them. The CDR3 length is 10 residues. CDR3 in DNA: TGCGCCAGCAGCCATCCCCGGCAGTTCTTC. Residues: CASSHPRQFF.

The chain employs TRBV7-8 and TRBJ1-1; D uncertain. Germline V lookup: CDR1 SGHVS, CDR2 FQNEAQ. The CDR3 runs to 14 residues. V was trimmed by 1 base and J by 1 base, leaving 7 bases between them. In nucleotides, the CDR3 is TGTGCCAGCAGCTTAGGACATAGGAACACTGAAGCTTTCTTT. It translates to CASSLGHRNTEAFF.

The table lists this clone with a count of one. This sequence joins TRBV4-1 and TRBJ2-7, with 8 bases identical to TRBD1. Germline V gene data show CDR1 as MGHRA and CDR2 as YSYEKL. V shed 0 bases and J 7 bases; nucleotides not matched to a gene: 20. This CDR3 is built from 19 residues. The CDR3 DNA follows: TGCGCCAGCAGCCAAGATGGGTTTCCGGACAGGGCACCGCCGCGGGAGCAGTACTTC. It specifies CASSQDGFPDRAPPREQYF.

J is TRBJ2-7 and V is TRBV7-9; 8 bases fit TRBD2. With V trimmed by 2 bases and J by 5 bases, 8 bases remained unmatched. Germline assignment: CDR1 SEHNR and CDR2 FQNEAQ (reference sequence). The CDR3 consists of 15 residues. CDR3 in amino acids: CASSLPSRGVNEQYF. The CDR3, as DNA: TGTGCCAGCAGCTTACCATCGCGGGGGGTGAACGAGCAGTACTTC.

V is TRBV19 and J is TRBJ2-2; D perhaps matches TRBD1 (6 bases). The V gene lost 7 bases and the J gene lost 6 bases, with 18 bases spanning the gap. The CDR3 loop spans 15 amino acids. Per germline, CDR1 LNHDA and CDR2 SQIVND (reference sequence). CDR3 nucleotides: TGTGCCAGTACCTCCCTATCGAGGGGGTCCGGGGAGCTGTTTTTT. Translated: CASTSLSRGSGELFF.

This chain uses TRBV12-5 with TRBJ2-5; 12 bases align to TRBD1. The CDR3 contains 15 residues. V lost 5 bases, J lost 5 bases, and 6 bases stayed unmatched. The germline gives CDR1 LGHNT, CDR2 FRNRAP. The CDR3 DNA reads as TGTGCTAGTGGTACGGGACAGGGGGCCTTGGAGACCCAGTACTTC. Amino acid sequence: CASGTGQGALETQYF.

The chain carries TRBV19 and TRBJ1-1, with 7 bases lining up with TRBD1. This CDR3 spans 15 amino acids. V trimming: 5 bases; J trimming: 0 bases; junction bases outside the gene matches: 6. CDR1 is LNHDA and CDR2 is SQIVND in the germline V gene (reference sequence). CDR3 nucleotide sequence: TGTGCCAGTAGTGTAAAGACAGGGTTGAACACTGAAGCTTTCTTT. This encodes CASSVKTGLNTEAFF.

V usage is TRBV7-2 and J usage is TRBJ1-2; 11 nucleotides match TRBD1. Germline V gives CDR1 SGHTA, CDR2 FQGNSA. After removal of 1 base from V and 12 bases from J, the junction contained 4 bases not matched to a gene. This CDR3 contains 13 residues. The CDR3 coding sequence is TGTGCCAGCAGCTTAGACGGACAGGGGGCCAACACCTTC. This encodes CASSLDGQGANTF.

This clone turned up a few times. The J gene is TRBJ2-4, the V gene TRBV18; 7 nucleotides line up with TRBD1. The CDR3 contains 17 residues. Trimming removed 6 bases from V and 0 bases from J; junction bases left unmatched: 11. Germline values: CDR1 KGHSH, CDR2 LQKENI. The CDR3 DNA follows: TGTGCCAGCTCGGAGCTAGGGACAGTTTTAGCCAAAAACATTCAGTACTTC. It yields the protein CASSELGTVLAKNIQYF.

The chain uses TRBV4-3 and TRBJ1-2; 7 bases are a match to TRBD1. V lost 0 bases and J lost 6; bases outside the gene matches: 7. Germline V gives CDR1 LGHNA, CDR2 YSLEER. There are 15 residues in the CDR3. CDR3 nucleotides: TGCGCCAGCAGCCAAGATGAGGGGGCGTGGGATGGCTACACCTTC. Its translation: CASSQDEGAWDGYTF.

CDR3 in DNA: TGTGCCAGCAGCTTGGTCGGAAGCAGGGGGATTGAGACCCAGTACTTC. Encoded protein: CASSLVGSRGIETQYF. V gene TRBV7-2 combines with J gene TRBJ2-5; 7 positions match TRBD1. Germline V gene data show CDR1 as SGHTA and CDR2 as FQGNSA. This CDR3 has 16 residues. V was clipped by 3 bases and J by 5 bases; unmatched bases: 12. Complete variable domain (other parts from reference TRBV7-2 and TRBJ2-5): GAGVSQSPSNKVTEKGKDVELRCDPISGHTALYWYRQSLGQGLEFLIYFQGNSAPDKSGLPSDRFSAERTGGSVSTLTIQRTQQEDSAVYLCASSLVGSRGIETQYFGPGTRLLVL.

The V gene is TRBV5-1, the J gene TRBJ1-1, with D uncertain. Trimming cost V 0 bases and J 1 base, with 10 bases left between them. This CDR3 is 15 amino acids long. Germline V gene sequence: CDR1 SGHRS, CDR2 YFSETQ. Here the CDR3 reads CASSLVPNTNTEAFF. In DNA form, the CDR3 reads TGCGCCAGCAGCTTGGTACCCAACACGAACACTGAAGCTTTCTTT.

The chain is built from TRBV7-8 and TRBJ2-1; tentative D call: TRBD2 (5 bases). Germline-derived CDR1 and CDR2 are SGHVS and FQNEAQ. V lost 8 bases and J lost 12, with 20 bases in between. This CDR3 has 13 residues. CDR3 DNA sequence: TGTGCCAGCGAATTAGGAACGGGCGGGCCGCAGTTCTTC. Its translation: CASELGTGGPQFF.

This chain connects TRBV7-8 to TRBJ2-7; 10 bases agree with TRBD1. Trimming took 5 bases from V and 4 from J; bases not matched to a gene: 8. The CDR3 has 15 amino acids. Germline V CDR1 and CDR2: SGHVS, FQNEAQ. DNA for the CDR3: TGTGCCAGCAGCGGCCTGGACAGGGGGATGTACGAGCAGTACTTC. Protein product: CASSGLDRGMYEQYF.